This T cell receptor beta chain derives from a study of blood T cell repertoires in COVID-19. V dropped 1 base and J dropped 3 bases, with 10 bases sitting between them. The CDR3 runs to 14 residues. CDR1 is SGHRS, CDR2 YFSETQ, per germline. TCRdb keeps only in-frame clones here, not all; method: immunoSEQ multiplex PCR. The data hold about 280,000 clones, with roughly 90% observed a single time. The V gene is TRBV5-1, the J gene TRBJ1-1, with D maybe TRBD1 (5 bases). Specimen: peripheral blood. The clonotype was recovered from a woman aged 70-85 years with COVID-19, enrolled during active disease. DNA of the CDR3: TGCGCCAGCAGCTTGTCCTCAGGGTACACTGAAGCTTTCTTT. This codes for CASSLSSGYTEAFF.